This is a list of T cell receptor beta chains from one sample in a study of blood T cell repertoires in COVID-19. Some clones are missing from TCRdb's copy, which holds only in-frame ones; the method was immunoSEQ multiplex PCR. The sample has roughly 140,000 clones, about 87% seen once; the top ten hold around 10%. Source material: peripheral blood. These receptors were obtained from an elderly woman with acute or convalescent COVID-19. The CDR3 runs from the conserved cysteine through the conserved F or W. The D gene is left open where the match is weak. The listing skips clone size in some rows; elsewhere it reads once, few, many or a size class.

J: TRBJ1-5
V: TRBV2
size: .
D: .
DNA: TGTGCCAGCAGAGAGATTAGCAATCAGCCCCAGCATTTT
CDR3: CASREISNQPQHF

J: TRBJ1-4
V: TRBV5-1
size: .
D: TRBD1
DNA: TGCGCCAGCAGCATCACAGGGGGCTTGACTAATGAAAAACTGTTTTTT
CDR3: CASSITGGLTNEKLFF

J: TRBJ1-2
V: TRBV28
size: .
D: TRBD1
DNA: TGTGCCAGCAGCTCCTGGACAGGGCCCTATGGCTACACCTTC
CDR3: CASSSWTGPYGYTF

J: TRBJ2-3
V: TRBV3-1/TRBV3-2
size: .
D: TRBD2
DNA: TGTGCCAGCAGCCACCGCCCCGGACTAGCGGGGTCCGGAGGGCAGTATTTT
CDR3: CASSHRPGLAGSGGQYF

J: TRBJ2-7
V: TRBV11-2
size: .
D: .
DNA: TGTGCCAGCAGCTTATCCCCGACAGCTAACTACGAGCAGTACTTC
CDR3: CASSLSPTANYEQYF

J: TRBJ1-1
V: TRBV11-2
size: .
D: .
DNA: TGTGCCAGCAGCCTTCACTTGAACACTGAAGCTTTCTTT
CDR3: CASSLHLNTEAFF

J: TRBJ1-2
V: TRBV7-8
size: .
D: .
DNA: TGTGCCAGCAGCTCCACAGTCCCCTATGGCTACACCTTC
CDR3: CASSSTVPYGYTF

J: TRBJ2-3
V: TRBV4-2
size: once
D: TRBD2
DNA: TGTGCCAGCAGCCAAGGGATAGCGGGGGGGTATGATACGCAGTATTTT
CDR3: CASSQGIAGGYDTQYF

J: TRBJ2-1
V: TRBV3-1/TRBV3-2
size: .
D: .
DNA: TGTGCCAGCAGCCAACCAGGGTTTATCCATGAGCAGTTCTTC
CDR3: CASSQPGFIHEQFF

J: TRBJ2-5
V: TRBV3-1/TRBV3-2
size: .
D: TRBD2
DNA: TGTGCCAGCAGCCGAATTAGGACTAGCTGGGAGACCCAGTACTTC
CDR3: CASSRIRTSWETQYF

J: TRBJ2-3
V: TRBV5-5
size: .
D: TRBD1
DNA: TGTGCCAGCAGACTGGACAGGGGGCTCGATACGCAGTATTTT
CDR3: CASRLDRGLDTQYF

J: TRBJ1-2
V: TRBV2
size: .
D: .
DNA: TGTGCCAGCAGTCTAACGGGGGGTAGAGGCGGCTATGGCTACACCTTC
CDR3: CASSLTGGRGGYGYTF

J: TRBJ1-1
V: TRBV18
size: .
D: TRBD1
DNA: TGTGCCAGCTCACCATCTGGGGCGGGACAGACTGAAGCTTTCTTT
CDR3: CASSPSGAGQTEAFF

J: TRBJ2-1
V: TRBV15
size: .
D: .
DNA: TGTGCCACCGTACCGGGACACCGCCGGGATGAGCAGTTCTTC
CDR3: CATVPGHRRDEQFF

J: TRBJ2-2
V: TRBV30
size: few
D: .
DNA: TGTGCCTGCAAGTTAGGGGTCGGGGAGCTGTTTTTT
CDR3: CACKLGVGELFF

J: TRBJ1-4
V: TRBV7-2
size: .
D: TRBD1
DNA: TGTGCCAGCAGCCCGCGGGACAGATTTAATGAAAAACTGTTTTTT
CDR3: CASSPRDRFNEKLFF

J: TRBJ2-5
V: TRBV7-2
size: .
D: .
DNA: TGTGCCAGCAGCCCCGGACAGTTTGGAGAGACCCAGTACTTC
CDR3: CASSPGQFGETQYF

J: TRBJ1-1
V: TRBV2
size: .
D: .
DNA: TGTGCCAGCAGTGATAGGGGAATGAACACTGAAGCTTTCTTT
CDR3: CASSDRGMNTEAFF

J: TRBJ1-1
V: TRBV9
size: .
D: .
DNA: TGTGCCAGCAGCGTAAACAGCGGAACTGAAGCTTTCTTT
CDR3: CASSVNSGTEAFF

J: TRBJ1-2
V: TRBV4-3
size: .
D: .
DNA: TGCGCCAGCAGCCAAGAACAGGGCAACTATGGCTACACCTTC
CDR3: CASSQEQGNYGYTF

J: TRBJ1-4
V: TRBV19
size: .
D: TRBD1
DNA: TGTGCCAGTAGTATCGACAGGGAAACTAATGAAAAACTGTTTTTT
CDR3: CASSIDRETNEKLFF

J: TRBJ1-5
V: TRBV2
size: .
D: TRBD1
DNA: TGTGCCAGCAGGGGGACAGGGGGCCAGCCCCAGCATTTT
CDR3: CASRGTGGQPQHF

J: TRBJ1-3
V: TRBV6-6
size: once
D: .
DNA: TGTGCCAGCATTCGGAGCGGGGCTGGTGGAAACACCATATATTTT
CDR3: CASIRSGAGGNTIYF

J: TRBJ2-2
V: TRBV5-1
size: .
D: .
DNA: TGCGCCAGCAGGATCCAAACAGCGAACACCGGGGAGCTGTTTTTT
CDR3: CASRIQTANTGELFF

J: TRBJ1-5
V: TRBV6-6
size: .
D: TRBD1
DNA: TGTGCCAGCAGGGTAGGGACAGGGGATAGCAATCAGCCCCAGCATTTT
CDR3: CASRVGTGDSNQPQHF

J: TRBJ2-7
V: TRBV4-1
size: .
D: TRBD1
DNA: TGCGCCAGCAGCCAAGATAGGGACAGGGCCTACGAGCAGTACTTC
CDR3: CASSQDRDRAYEQYF

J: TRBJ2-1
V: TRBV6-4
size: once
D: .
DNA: TGTGCCAGCAGTGAGGCGAGCACTAAATACAATGAGCAGTTCTTC
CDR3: CASSEASTKYNEQFF

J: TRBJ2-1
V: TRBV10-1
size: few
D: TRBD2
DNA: TGCGCCAGCAGTGAGATTAGGGCTAGCGGGGGGGATGAGCAGTTCTTC
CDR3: CASSEIRASGGDEQFF

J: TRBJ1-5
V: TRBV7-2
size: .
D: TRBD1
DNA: TGTGCCAGCAGCTTAGTGGGACAGGGATCCCAGCATTTT
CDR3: CASSLVGQGSQHF

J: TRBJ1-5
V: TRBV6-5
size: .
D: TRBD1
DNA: TGTGCCAGCAAGACAGGGAATCAGCCCCAGCATTTT
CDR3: CASKTGNQPQHF

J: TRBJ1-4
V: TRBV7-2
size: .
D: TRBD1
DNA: TGTGCCAGCAGCTTGGGACAGGGGTACGAAAAACTGTTTTTT
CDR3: CASSLGQGYEKLFF

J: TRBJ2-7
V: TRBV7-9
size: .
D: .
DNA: TGTGCCAGCAGCTTACAGGGTGGGCAGTACTTC
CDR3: CASSLQGGQYF

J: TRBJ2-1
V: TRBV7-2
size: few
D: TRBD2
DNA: TGTGCCAGCAGCACGACTAGCTTCAATGAGCAGTTCTTC
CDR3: CASSTTSFNEQFF

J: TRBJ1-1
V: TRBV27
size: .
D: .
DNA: TGTGCCAGCAGTGCCACAGGTTACACTGAAGCTTTCTTT
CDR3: CASSATGYTEAFF

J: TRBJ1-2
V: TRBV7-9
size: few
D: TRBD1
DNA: TGTGCCAGCAGCATTGACAGGGGCCGAGGCTATGGCTACACCTTC
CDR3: CASSIDRGRGYGYTF

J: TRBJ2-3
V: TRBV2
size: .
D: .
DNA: TGTGCCAGCAGTGCGGGCACAGATACGCAGTATTTT
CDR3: CASSAGTDTQYF

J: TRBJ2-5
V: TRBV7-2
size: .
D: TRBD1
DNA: TGTGCCAGCAGCTTGGCACAGGGGGCCCAAGAGACCCAGTACTTC
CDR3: CASSLAQGAQETQYF

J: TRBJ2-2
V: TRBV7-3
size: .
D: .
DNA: TGTGCCAGCAGCTTAAAACCCAAGCAGAACACCGGGGAGCTGTTTTTT
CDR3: CASSLKPKQNTGELFF

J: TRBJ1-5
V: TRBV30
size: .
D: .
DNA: TGTGCCTGGAGTGTACGGGGGGTTGGGAATCAGCCCCAGCATTTT
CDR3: CAWSVRGVGNQPQHF

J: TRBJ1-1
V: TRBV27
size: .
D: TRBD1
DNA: TGTGCCAGCAGTTCACAAGGACAGGGTTTAACTGAAGCTTTCTTT
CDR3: CASSSQGQGLTEAFF

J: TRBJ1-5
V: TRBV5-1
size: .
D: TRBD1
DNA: TGCGCCAGCAGCGAGGGACAGGGAGATCAGCCCCAGCATTTT
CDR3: CASSEGQGDQPQHF

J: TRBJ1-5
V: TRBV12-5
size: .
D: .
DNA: TGTGCTAGTGGTTTGCTCCGTCAGGGGTTTAGCAATCAGCCCCAGCATTTT
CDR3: CASGLLRQGFSNQPQHF

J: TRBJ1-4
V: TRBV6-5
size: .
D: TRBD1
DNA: TGTGCCAGCAGGTACAGGGGATCTAATGAAAAACTGTTTTTT
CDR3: CASRYRGSNEKLFF

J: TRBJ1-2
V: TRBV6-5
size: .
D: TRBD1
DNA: TGTGCCAGCAGTTACGGACAGGGAAACTATGGCTACACCTTC
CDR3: CASSYGQGNYGYTF

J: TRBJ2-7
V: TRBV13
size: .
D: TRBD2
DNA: TGTGCCAGCAGCCTAGGGGGACTAGCAATCCGAGGGGACTACGAGCAGTACTTC
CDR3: CASSLGGLAIRGDYEQYF

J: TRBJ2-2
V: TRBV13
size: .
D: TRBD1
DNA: TGTGCCAGCAGCTTTATTAGGGCAGGGGGTATCGGGGAGCTGTTTTTT
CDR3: CASSFIRAGGIGELFF

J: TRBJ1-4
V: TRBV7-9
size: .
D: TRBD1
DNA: TGTGCCAGCAGCTTAAACACAGGGGGCATTAATGAAAAACTGTTTTTT
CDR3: CASSLNTGGINEKLFF

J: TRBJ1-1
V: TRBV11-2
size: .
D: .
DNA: TGTGCCAGCACCCAAAGCACAGGGATCACTGAAGCTTTCTTT
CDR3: CASTQSTGITEAFF

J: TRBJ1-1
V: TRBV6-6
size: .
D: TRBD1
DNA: TGTGCCAGCATTCGAAGGGGGACAGGGGGCTTGAACACTGAAGCTTTCTTT
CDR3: CASIRRGTGGLNTEAFF

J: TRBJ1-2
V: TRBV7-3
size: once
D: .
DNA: TGTGCCAGCAGCTTAATGGGGGCAGGCGGAGTGGCTGGCTACACCTTC
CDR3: CASSLMGAGGVAGYTF

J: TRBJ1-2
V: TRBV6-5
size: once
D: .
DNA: TGTGCCAGCACCGAGGTACAGGGATTAGGCTACACCTTC
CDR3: CASTEVQGLGYTF

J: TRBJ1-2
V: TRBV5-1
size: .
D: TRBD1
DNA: TGCGCCAGCAGCCGCGGACAGGGCGATGCTGGCTACACCTTC
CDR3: CASSRGQGDAGYTF

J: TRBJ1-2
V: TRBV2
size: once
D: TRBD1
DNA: TGTGCCAGCAGCCAGACAGGGTCCTATGGCTACACCTTC
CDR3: CASSQTGSYGYTF

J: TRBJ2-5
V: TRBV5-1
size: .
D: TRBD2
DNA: TGCGCCAGCAGCGCGAGACTAGCGGGGGGGGAGACCCAGTACTTC
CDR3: CASSARLAGGETQYF

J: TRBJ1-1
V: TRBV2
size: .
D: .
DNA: TGTGCCAGCAGTGTGGGAGGGTTGGGTCCAATGAACACTGAAGCTTTCTTT
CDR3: CASSVGGLGPMNTEAFF